This T cell receptor (beta chain) comes out of a study of blood T cell repertoires in COVID-19. Study-level information: Samples representing acute and convalescent COVID-19 were sourced from the United States, Italy and Spain. The cDNA or gDNA used as material had been derived from T cells, B-cell-depleted T cells, or PBMCs.

Germline CDR1 reads SGHNT; CDR2 reads YYREEE (reference sequence). V lost 3 bases and J lost 4, with 7 bases in between. This CDR3 spans 12 amino acids. Patients from Seattle were sampled longitudinally, starting during active infection. Here immunoSEQ multiplex PCR was the method, and the copy in TCRdb shows in-frame clones only, minus some. Of 360,000 or so clones detected, approximately 89% appear once; the ten largest clones hold around 3.9%. The chain has TRBV5-4 and TRBJ1-2, with D uncertain. This TCR derives from a woman aged 60-75 years with COVID-19, enrolled during active disease. The sample comprised peripheral blood. CDR3 sequence reads: CASSSSRYGYTF. CDR3 in DNA: TGTGCCAGCAGCTCGTCTCGCTATGGCTACACCTTC.